This is a list of T cell receptor beta chains from one sample in a study of T cells after yellow fever vaccination. Each CDR3 protein gets one entry after TCRdb re-called the 5' RACE reads with MiXCR. The sample carries some 600,000 distinct CDR3 sequences, about 17% recorded once. Sequencing used PBMCs, obtained less than 6 days after the first yellow fever vaccination. These receptors were collected from a man younger than 35 who received the YFV17D yellow fever vaccine. The CDR3 runs from the conserved cysteine through the conserved F or W. D genes are given only for firm matches. Where a row states a size, it is once, few, many or the class of an expanded clone; other rows omit it.

few	-	TRBV7-9	TRBJ2-1	CASSFPGRLYNEQFF	TGTGCCAGCAGCTTCCCTGGGCGGCTCTACAATGAGCAGTTCTTC
-	-	TRBV5-6	TRBJ2-1	CASSLYSSSYNEQFF	TGTGCCAGCAGTCTGTATTCAAGCTCCTACAATGAGCAGTTCTTC
-	-	TRBV20-1	TRBJ1-6	CSARFGGNSPLHF	TGCAGTGCTAGATTCGGTGGGAATTCACCCCTCCACTTT
few	-	TRBV11-2	TRBJ2-2	CASSSTPGTNTGELFF	TGTGCCAGCAGCTCTACCCCAGGGACGAACACCGGGGAGCTGTTTTTT
once	TRBD2	TRBV9	TRBJ2-1	CASSVGVRGGSNEQFF	TGTGCCAGCAGCGTAGGTGTGCGGGGGGGCTCCAATGAGCAGTTCTTC
-	-	TRBV4-1	TRBJ2-2	CASSHQLNTGELFF	TGCGCCAGCAGCCACCAACTAAACACCGGGGAGCTGTTTTTT
few	-	TRBV4-1	TRBJ2-5	CASSQEALEETQYF	TGCGCCAGCAGCCAAGAGGCCTTGGAGGAGACCCAGTACTTC
few	-	TRBV7-9	TRBJ1-5	CASSLASSNQPQHF	TGTGCCAGCAGCTTAGCCAGTAGCAATCAGCCCCAGCATTTT
few	-	TRBV7-8	TRBJ2-2	CASSLASALGELFF	TGTGCCAGCAGCTTAGCGTCGGCACTCGGGGAGCTGTTTTTT
many	-	TRBV20-1	TRBJ2-1	CSARDSTGNYNEQFF	TGCAGTGCTAGAGATAGCACAGGGAATTACAATGAGCAGTTCTTC
-	-	TRBV20-1	TRBJ2-1	CSAMDSTDEQFF	TGCAGTGCTATGGACTCGACAGACGAGCAGTTCTTC
-	-	TRBV6-6	TRBJ1-1	CASFDRYTEAFF	TGTGCCAGCTTCGACAGATACACTGAAGCTTTCTTT
few	-	TRBV7-2	TRBJ1-1	CASRDDRINTEAFF	TGTGCCAGCAGGGATGACAGGATCAACACTGAAGCTTTCTTT
few	TRBD2	TRBV9	TRBJ2-1	CASSAGGAGGDNEQFF	TGTGCCAGCAGCGCCGGTGGGGCGGGGGGGGACAATGAGCAGTTCTTC
many	-	TRBV7-8	TRBJ1-6	CASIRGSSYNSPLHF	TGTGCCAGCATTAGAGGGAGCTCCTATAATTCACCCCTCCACTTT
-	-	TRBV12-3/TRBV12-4	TRBJ1-2	CASSLQVAGQTF	TGTGCCAGCAGTTTACAGGTGGCAGGGCAAACCTTC